These T cell receptor beta chains were read from a single sample in a study of OX40 agonist ivuxolimab in advanced cancers. Sequenced by immunoSEQ multiplex PCR; TCRdb stores in-frame clones only, minus some. This sample has approximately 94,000 clones; around nine tenths occur once, and the top ten carry less than 0.2%. This specimen was CD4+ or CD8+ T cells sorted from blood, taken in a trial of the OX40 agonist ivuxolimab. The receptors were gathered from an adult with an advanced solid tumor such as melanoma, head and neck, liver or kidney cancer. The CDR3 runs from the conserved cysteine through the conserved F or W. D genes are given only for firm matches. Size is omitted from some rows. Given values are once, few, many or a class for expanded clones.

abundance: NA; j_gene: TRBJ1-3; v_gene: TRBV5-1; d_gene: NA; CDR3nt: TGCGCCAGCAGCTTGGGTGTTGGAAACACCATATATTTT; CDR3aa: CASSLGVGNTIYF
abundance: NA; j_gene: TRBJ2-1; v_gene: TRBV6-1; d_gene: NA; CDR3nt: TGTGCCAGCAGTGGGAATTCGGGCAATGAGCAGTTCTTC; CDR3aa: CASSGNSGNEQFF
abundance: NA; j_gene: TRBJ2-1; v_gene: TRBV5-4; d_gene: TRBD2; CDR3nt: TGTGCCAGCAGCGGGTCGTTAGCGGGAGGATATGGCTCCTACAATGAGCAGTTCTTC; CDR3aa: CASSGSLAGGYGSYNEQFF
abundance: NA; j_gene: TRBJ2-2; v_gene: TRBV19; d_gene: NA; CDR3nt: TGTGCCAGTAGTAATGTGGGGAGCACCGGGGAGCTGTTTTTT; CDR3aa: CASSNVGSTGELFF
abundance: NA; j_gene: TRBJ2-1; v_gene: TRBV7-7; d_gene: TRBD2; CDR3nt: TGTGCCAGCAGCGCAGGGGCGGCGGGGGGCTCAGATGAGCAGTTCTTC; CDR3aa: CASSAGAAGGSDEQFF
abundance: NA; j_gene: TRBJ1-5; v_gene: TRBV19; d_gene: NA; CDR3nt: TGTGCCAGTACTAGCCAGGGGATTTCCAATCAGCCCCAGCATTTT; CDR3aa: CASTSQGISNQPQHF
abundance: NA; j_gene: TRBJ2-6; v_gene: TRBV9; d_gene: TRBD1; CDR3nt: TGTGCCAGCAGCGTACCGAGAAAAGGGGGCGATAGGGCCAACGTCCTGACTTTC; CDR3aa: CASSVPRKGGDRANVLTF
abundance: NA; j_gene: TRBJ1-4; v_gene: TRBV5-1; d_gene: NA; CDR3nt: TGCGCCAGCAGCGAACCCTCCGAAGGGGAAAAACTGTTTTTT; CDR3aa: CASSEPSEGEKLFF
abundance: NA; j_gene: TRBJ2-7; v_gene: TRBV5-1; d_gene: TRBD2; CDR3nt: TGCGCCAGCAGCCCCACCTTAGCGGGATCCCCCTACGAGCAGTACTTC; CDR3aa: CASSPTLAGSPYEQYF
abundance: NA; j_gene: TRBJ1-4; v_gene: TRBV28; d_gene: NA; CDR3nt: TGTGCCAGCAGTTTGGGGGGGCTCGGGGAAAAACTGTTTTTT; CDR3aa: CASSLGGLGEKLFF
abundance: NA; j_gene: TRBJ2-5; v_gene: TRBV5-6; d_gene: TRBD2; CDR3nt: TGTGCCAGCAGCTTGGCTAGCGGAGAGACCCAGTACTTC; CDR3aa: CASSLASGETQYF
abundance: NA; j_gene: TRBJ2-1; v_gene: TRBV2; d_gene: TRBD1; CDR3nt: TGTGCCAGCAGTGGGGACAGCATCGGGAATGAGCAGTTCTTC; CDR3aa: CASSGDSIGNEQFF
abundance: NA; j_gene: TRBJ2-5; v_gene: TRBV5-6; d_gene: NA; CDR3nt: TGTGCCAGCAGCTTTCGGGGGGAGACCCAGTACTTC; CDR3aa: CASSFRGETQYF
abundance: NA; j_gene: TRBJ2-3; v_gene: TRBV19; d_gene: TRBD2; CDR3nt: TGTGCCAGTAGCGAACCGGACCCAGGGACTAGCGGGGGGGCTAGCACAGATACGCAGTATTTT; CDR3aa: CASSEPDPGTSGGASTDTQYF
abundance: NA; j_gene: TRBJ2-2; v_gene: TRBV30; d_gene: TRBD2; CDR3nt: TGTGCCTGGAGCGCGGGACTAGTTACCGGGGAGCTGTTTTTT; CDR3aa: CAWSAGLVTGELFF
abundance: NA; j_gene: TRBJ2-7; v_gene: TRBV27; d_gene: NA; CDR3nt: TGTGCCAGCAGTTTCTGGGGGAGACCCTACGAGCAGTACTTC; CDR3aa: CASSFWGRPYEQYF
abundance: once; j_gene: TRBJ2-1; v_gene: TRBV30; d_gene: NA; CDR3nt: TGTGCCTGGGCTCCGCACAGTGAGCAGTTCTTC; CDR3aa: CAWAPHSEQFF
abundance: NA; j_gene: TRBJ2-3; v_gene: TRBV10-3; d_gene: TRBD1; CDR3nt: TGTGCCATCAGCCCCGACAGGGGTGGGACAGATACGCAGTATTTT; CDR3aa: CAISPDRGGTDTQYF
abundance: once; j_gene: TRBJ2-6; v_gene: TRBV19; d_gene: NA; CDR3nt: TGTGCCAGTAACCGCTGGGGGGCCAACGTCCTGACTTTC; CDR3aa: CASNRWGANVLTF
abundance: few; j_gene: TRBJ2-2; v_gene: TRBV6-6; d_gene: NA; CDR3nt: TGTGCCAGCAGTTACTCCCCAGGCGGGGAGCTGTTTTTT; CDR3aa: CASSYSPGGELFF
abundance: few; j_gene: TRBJ2-7; v_gene: TRBV28; d_gene: NA; CDR3nt: TGTGCCAGCAGTTTTGGAGGGCCCCCGCCCGAGCAGTACTTC; CDR3aa: CASSFGGPPPEQYF
abundance: few; j_gene: TRBJ1-2; v_gene: TRBV6-6; d_gene: NA; CDR3nt: TGTGCCAGCAGTTACGACTATGGCTACACCTTC; CDR3aa: CASSYDYGYTF
abundance: NA; j_gene: TRBJ1-3; v_gene: TRBV5-1; d_gene: TRBD1; CDR3nt: TGCGCCAGCAGCCTAACTTCCGGGACAGTGAGTGGAAACACCATATATTTT; CDR3aa: CASSLTSGTVSGNTIYF
abundance: NA; j_gene: TRBJ1-1; v_gene: TRBV19; d_gene: NA; CDR3nt: TGTGCCAGTATGGGCAGGGAGGCGAACACTGAAGCTTTCTTT; CDR3aa: CASMGREANTEAFF
abundance: NA; j_gene: TRBJ2-7; v_gene: TRBV6-1; d_gene: TRBD1; CDR3nt: TGTGCCAGCAGTGGAGGGACAGTAGTTAGACTCTACGAGCAGTACTTC; CDR3aa: CASSGGTVVRLYEQYF
abundance: NA; j_gene: TRBJ2-5; v_gene: TRBV5-6; d_gene: NA; CDR3nt: TGTGCCAGCAGCTCTAGACCCAAAACGGAGACCCAGTACTTC; CDR3aa: CASSSRPKTETQYF
abundance: NA; j_gene: TRBJ2-3; v_gene: TRBV19; d_gene: TRBD1; CDR3nt: TGTGCCACCCGGGACAGGGGGACAGATACGCAGTATTTT; CDR3aa: CATRDRGTDTQYF